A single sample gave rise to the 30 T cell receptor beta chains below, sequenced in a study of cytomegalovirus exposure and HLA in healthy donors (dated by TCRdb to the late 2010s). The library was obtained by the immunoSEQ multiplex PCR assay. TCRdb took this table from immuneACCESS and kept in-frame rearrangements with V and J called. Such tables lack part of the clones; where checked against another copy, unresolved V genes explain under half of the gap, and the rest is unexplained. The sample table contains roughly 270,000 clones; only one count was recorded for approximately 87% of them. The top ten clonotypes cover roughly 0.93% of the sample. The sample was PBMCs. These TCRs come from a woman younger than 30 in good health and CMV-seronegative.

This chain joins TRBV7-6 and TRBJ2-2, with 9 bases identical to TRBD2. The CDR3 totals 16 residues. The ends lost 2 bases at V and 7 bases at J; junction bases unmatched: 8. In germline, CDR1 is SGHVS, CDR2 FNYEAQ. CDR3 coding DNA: TGTGCCAGCAGCTTATATCCTAGCGGGGACGGCGGGGAGCTGTTTTTT. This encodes CASSLYPSGDGGELFF.

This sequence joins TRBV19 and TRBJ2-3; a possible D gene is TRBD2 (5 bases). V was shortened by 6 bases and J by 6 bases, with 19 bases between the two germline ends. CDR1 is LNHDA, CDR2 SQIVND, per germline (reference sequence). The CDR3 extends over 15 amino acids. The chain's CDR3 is CASRGWAGGVDTQYF. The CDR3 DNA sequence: TGTGCCAGTAGGGGGTGGGCCGGAGGTGTGGATACGCAGTATTTT.

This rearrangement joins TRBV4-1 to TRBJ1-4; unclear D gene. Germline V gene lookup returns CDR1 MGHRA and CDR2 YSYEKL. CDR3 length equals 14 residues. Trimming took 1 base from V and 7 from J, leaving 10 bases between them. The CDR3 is CASSQGRGIEKLFF. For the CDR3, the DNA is TGCGCCAGCAGCCAAGGTCGGGGTATTGAAAAACTGTTTTTT.

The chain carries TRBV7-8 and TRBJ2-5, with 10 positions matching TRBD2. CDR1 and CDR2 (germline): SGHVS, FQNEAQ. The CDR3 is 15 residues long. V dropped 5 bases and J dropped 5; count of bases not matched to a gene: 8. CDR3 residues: CASSPSGRVGETQYF. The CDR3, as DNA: TGTGCCAGCAGCCCAAGCGGGAGGGTAGGGGAGACCCAGTACTTC.

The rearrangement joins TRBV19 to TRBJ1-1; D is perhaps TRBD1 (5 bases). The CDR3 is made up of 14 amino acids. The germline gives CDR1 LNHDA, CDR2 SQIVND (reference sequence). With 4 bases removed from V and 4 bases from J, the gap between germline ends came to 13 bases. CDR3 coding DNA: TGTGCCAGTAGTAGCCGTCGGGGGGGCACTGAAGCTTTCTTT. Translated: CASSSRRGGTEAFF.

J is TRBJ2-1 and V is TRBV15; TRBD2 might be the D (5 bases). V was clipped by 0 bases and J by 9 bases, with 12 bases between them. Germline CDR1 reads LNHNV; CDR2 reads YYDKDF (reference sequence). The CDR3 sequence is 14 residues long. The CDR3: CATSRDRASREQFF. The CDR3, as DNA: TGTGCCACCAGCAGAGATCGGGCTAGCCGTGAGCAGTTCTTC.

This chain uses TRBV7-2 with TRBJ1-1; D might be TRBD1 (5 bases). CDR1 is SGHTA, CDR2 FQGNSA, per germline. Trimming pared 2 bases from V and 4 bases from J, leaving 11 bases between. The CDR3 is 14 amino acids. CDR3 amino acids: CASSLLRQGTEAFF. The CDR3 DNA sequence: TGTGCCAGCAGCTTATTGCGGCAGGGCACTGAAGCTTTCTTT.

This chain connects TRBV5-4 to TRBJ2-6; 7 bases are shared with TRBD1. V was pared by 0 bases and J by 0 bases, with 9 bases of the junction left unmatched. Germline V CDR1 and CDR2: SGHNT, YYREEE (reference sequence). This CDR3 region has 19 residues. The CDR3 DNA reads TGTGCCAGCAGCTTGGACCCGACAGGGATCAACTCTGGGGCCAACGTCCTGACTTTC. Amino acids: CASSLDPTGINSGANVLTF.

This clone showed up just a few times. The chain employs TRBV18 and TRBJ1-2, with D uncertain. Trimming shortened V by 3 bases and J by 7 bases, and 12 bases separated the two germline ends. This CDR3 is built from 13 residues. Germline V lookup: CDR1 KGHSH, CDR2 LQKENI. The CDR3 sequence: CASSPEVSSGYTF. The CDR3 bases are TGTGCCAGCTCACCCGAGGTTTCGAGTGGCTACACCTTC.

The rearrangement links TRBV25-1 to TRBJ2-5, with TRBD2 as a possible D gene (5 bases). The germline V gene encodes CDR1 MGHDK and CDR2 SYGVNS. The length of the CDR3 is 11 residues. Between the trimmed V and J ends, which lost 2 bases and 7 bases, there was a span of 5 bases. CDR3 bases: TGTGCCAGCAGTGAAGAGGGGACCCAGTACTTC. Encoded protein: CASSEEGTQYF.

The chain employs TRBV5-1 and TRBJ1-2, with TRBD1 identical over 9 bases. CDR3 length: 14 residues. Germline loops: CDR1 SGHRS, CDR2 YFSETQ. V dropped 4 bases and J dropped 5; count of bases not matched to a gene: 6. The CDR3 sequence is CASSTDRGGYGYTF. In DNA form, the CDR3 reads TGCGCCAGCAGCACGGACAGGGGAGGGTATGGCTACACCTTC.

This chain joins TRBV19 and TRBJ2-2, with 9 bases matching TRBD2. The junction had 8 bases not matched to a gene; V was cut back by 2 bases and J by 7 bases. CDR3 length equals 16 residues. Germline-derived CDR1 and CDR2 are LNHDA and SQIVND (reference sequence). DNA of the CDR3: TGTGCCAGTAGTATATTGGGACTAGCCCCGGGCGGGGAGCTGTTTTTT. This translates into CASSILGLAPGGELFF.

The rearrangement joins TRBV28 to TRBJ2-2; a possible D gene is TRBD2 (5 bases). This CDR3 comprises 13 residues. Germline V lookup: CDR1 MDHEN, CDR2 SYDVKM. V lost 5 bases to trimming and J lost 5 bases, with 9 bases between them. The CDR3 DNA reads TGTGCCAGCAGTCCCCCGGGAACCGGGGAGCTGTTTTTT. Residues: CASSPPGTGELFF.

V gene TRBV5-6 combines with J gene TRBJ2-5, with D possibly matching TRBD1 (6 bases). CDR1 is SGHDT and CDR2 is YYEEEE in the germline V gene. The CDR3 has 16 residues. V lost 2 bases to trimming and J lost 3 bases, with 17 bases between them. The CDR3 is CASSLPTGIQEETQYF. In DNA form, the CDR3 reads TGTGCCAGCAGCTTACCTACAGGGATCCAAGAAGAGACCCAGTACTTC.

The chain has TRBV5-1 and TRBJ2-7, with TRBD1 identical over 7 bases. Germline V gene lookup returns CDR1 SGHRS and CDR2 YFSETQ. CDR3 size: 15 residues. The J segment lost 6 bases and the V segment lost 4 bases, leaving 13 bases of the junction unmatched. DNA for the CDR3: TGCGCCAGCAGCCCGACCGGGACAGCTAGTACCGAGCAGTACTTC. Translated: CASSPTGTASTEQYF.

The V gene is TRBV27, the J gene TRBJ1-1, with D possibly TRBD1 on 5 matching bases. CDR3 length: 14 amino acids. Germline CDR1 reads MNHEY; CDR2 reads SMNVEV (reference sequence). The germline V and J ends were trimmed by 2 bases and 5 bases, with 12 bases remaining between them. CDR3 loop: CASSLVGGGTEAFF. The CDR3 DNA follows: TGTGCCAGCAGTTTAGTGGGGGGTGGGACTGAAGCTTTCTTT.

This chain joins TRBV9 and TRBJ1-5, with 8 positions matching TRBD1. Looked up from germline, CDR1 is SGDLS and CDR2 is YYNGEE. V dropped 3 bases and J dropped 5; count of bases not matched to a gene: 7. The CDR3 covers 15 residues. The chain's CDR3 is CASSAKTGADQPQHF. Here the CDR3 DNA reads TGTGCCAGCAGCGCCAAGACAGGGGCTGATCAGCCCCAGCATTTT.

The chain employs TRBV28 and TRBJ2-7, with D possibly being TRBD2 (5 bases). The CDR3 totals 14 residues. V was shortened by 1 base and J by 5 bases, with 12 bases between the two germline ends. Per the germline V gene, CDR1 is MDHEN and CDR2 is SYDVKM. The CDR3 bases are TGTGCCAGCAGTTTATACCGGGGTCCCCACGAGCAGTACTTC. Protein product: CASSLYRGPHEQYF.

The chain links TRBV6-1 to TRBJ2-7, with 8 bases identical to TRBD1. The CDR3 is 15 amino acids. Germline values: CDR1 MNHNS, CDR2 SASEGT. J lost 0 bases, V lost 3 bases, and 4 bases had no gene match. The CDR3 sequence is CASSDPGQDSYEQYF. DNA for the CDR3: TGTGCCAGCAGTGACCCGGGACAGGACTCCTACGAGCAGTACTTC.

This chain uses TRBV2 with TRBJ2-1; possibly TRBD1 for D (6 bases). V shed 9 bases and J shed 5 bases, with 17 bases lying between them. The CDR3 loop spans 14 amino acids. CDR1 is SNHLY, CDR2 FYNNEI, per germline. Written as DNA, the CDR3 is TGTGCCAGTCAAAGGGACATCGGGAACAATGAGCAGTTCTTC. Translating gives CASQRDIGNNEQFF.

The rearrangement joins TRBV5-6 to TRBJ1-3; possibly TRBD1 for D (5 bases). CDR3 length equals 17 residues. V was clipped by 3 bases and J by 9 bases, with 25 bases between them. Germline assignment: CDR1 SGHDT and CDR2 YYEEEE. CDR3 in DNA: TGTGCCAGCAGCTCATTACAGGACCGGGTCGCTTACCCCACCATATATTTT. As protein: CASSSLQDRVAYPTIYF.

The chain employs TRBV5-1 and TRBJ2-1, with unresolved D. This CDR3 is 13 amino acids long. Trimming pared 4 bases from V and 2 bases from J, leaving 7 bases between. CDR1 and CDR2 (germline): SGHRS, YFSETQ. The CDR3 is CASSLSPYNEQFF. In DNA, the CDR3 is TGCGCCAGCAGCCTGAGTCCCTACAATGAGCAGTTCTTC.

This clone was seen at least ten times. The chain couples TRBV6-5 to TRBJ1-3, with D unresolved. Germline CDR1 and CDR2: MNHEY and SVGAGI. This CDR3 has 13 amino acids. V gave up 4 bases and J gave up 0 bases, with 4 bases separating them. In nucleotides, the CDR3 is TGTGCCAGCAGTTTCCTCTCTGGAAACACCATATATTTT. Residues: CASSFLSGNTIYF.

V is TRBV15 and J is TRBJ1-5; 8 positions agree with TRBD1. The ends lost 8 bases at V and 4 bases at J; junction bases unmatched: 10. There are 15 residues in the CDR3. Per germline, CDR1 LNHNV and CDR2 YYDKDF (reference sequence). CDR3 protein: CATALDRGKNQPQHF. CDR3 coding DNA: TGTGCCACCGCCCTAGACAGGGGAAAGAATCAGCCCCAGCATTTT.

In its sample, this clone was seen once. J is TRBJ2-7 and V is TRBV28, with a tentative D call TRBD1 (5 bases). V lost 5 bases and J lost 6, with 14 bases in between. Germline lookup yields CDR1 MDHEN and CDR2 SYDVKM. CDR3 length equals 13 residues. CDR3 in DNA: TGTGCCAGCAGTCTGATGACAGTCAGCGAGCAGTACTTC. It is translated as CASSLMTVSEQYF.

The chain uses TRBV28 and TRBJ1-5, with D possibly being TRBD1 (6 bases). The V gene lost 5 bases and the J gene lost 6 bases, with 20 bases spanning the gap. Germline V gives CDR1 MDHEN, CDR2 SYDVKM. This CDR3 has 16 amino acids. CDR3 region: CASSPQGGFVGQPQHF. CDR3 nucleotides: TGTGCCAGCAGTCCACAAGGGGGTTTTGTAGGTCAGCCCCAGCATTTT.

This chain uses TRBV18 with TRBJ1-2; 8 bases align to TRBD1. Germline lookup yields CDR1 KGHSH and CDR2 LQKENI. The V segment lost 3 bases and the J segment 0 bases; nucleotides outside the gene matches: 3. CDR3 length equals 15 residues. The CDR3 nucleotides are TGTGCCAGCTCACCGGGACAGGAATCTAACTATGGCTACACCTTC. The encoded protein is CASSPGQESNYGYTF. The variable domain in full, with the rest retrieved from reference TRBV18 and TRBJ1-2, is NAGVMQNPRHLVRRRGQEARLRCSPMKGHSHVYWYRQLPEEGLKFMVYLQKENIIDESGMPKERFSAEFPKEGPSILRIQQVVRGDSAAYFCASSPGQESNYGYTFGSGTRLTVV.

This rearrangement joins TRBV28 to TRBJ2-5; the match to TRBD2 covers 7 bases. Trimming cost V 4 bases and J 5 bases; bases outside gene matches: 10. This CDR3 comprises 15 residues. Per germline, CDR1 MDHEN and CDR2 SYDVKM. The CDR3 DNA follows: TGTGCCAGCAGTTGGGGAGGCGGGAGCGGGGAGACCCAGTACTTC. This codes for CASSWGGGSGETQYF.

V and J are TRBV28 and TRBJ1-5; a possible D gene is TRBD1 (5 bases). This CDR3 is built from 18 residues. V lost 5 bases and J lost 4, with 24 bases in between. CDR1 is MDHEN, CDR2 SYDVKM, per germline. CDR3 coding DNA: TGTGCCAGCAGTCCCTCATTTGTGGGCAGGGAGGTAAATCAGCCCCAGCATTTT. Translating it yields CASSPSFVGREVNQPQHF.

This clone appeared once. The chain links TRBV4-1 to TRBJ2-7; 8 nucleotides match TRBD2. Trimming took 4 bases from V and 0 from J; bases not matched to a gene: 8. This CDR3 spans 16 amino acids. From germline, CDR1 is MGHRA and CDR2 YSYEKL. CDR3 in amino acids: CASSPPRLASSYEQYF. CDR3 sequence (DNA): TGCGCCAGCAGCCCCCCTAGACTAGCGAGCTCCTACGAGCAGTACTTC.